This TCR beta chain was found in a study of CD8+ T cells in alopecia areata. The wider study: The tofacitinib course ran for 6 to 18 months and was followed by 6 months off drug.

General study points: Sharing of TCR sequences between patients (possibly for HLA-related reasons) was less clear than in mice. Relative to normal scalp, lesional scalp, especially alopecia totalis/universalis, showed higher clonality.

The authors extracted RNA and reverse transcribed it into cDNA as the sequencing template. The protocol was immunoSEQ multiplex PCR, while the TCRdb copy is restricted to in-frame clones and leaves out a portion. Of roughly 250,000 clones in the sample, 60% are singletons; the top ten hold 0.75% to 0.95%. In the case of this clone: Its matching antigen is unknown.

Documented treatment: oral pan-JAK inhibitor, 5-10 mg twice daily. Peripheral blood samples and lesional scalp punch biopsies were obtained from alopecia areata patients. Germline V CDR1 and CDR2: SNHLY, FYNNEI. The V gene lost 6 bases and the J gene lost 5 bases, with 10 bases spanning the gap. The CDR3 extends over 13 amino acids. The sequence came from a human donor with alopecia areata. This chain uses TRBV2 with TRBJ2-2, with D possibly matching TRBD1 (6 bases). The source was CD4+ T cells sorted from blood, collected around week 53, from a patient treated with tofacitinib. This CDR3 reads CASRDDRTGELFF. The DNA of the CDR3 is TGTGCCAGCAGAGACGACAGGACCGGGGAGCTGTTTTTT.